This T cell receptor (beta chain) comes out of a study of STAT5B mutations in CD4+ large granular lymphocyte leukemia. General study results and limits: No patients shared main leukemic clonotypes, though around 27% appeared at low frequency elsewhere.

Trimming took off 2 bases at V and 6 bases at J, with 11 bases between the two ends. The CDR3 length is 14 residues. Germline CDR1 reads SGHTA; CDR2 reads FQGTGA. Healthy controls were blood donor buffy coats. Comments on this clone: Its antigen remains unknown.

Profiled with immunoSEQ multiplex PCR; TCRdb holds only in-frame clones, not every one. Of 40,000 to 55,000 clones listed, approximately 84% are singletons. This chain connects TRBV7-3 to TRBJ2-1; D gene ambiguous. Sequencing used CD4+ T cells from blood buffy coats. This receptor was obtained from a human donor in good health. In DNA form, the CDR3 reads TGTGCCAGCAGCTTATGGTCAGACTCCAATGAGCAGTTCTTC. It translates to CASSLWSDSNEQFF.